The clone carrying this TCR beta chain was found many times. As yet, its antigen is unknown. These data are taken from a study of CD8 T cells in ankylosing spondylitis. Study-wide results and limits: In ankylosing spondylitis blood, a motif of roughly 8 highly homologous TCR beta variants appeared characteristic.

As the method for making TCR beta libraries, quantitative 5'-RACE with molecular barcodes was used. Via MiXCR, TCRdb re-called the 5' RACE reads, giving one row per CDR3 protein. The data contain about 52,000 distinct CDR3 sequences, 6% to 7.5% of them singletons. V lost 7 bases to trimming and J lost 0 bases, with 10 bases between them. CDR3 length: 14 amino acids. The germline V gene has CDR1 SNHLY and CDR2 FYNNEI. The sequence came from a female donor with ankylosing spondylitis or in good health (not recorded which). The specimen was blood, either unsorted or a sorted T cell fraction (not recorded which). The chain is built from TRBV2 and TRBJ1-3; the D is unclear. DNA of the CDR3: TGTGCCAGCACGGGTTCCCCCTCTGGAAACACCATATATTTT. As protein: CASTGSPSGNTIYF.